This paragraph covers one TCR beta chain sequence. Its antigen has not been determined. Qualities for individual bases were not recorded, and no much larger clone is one base off. The record originates from a study of control samples from healthy donors and cancer patients (dated by TCRdb to 2018 to 2021). CDR1 MNHEY and CDR2 SVGEGT were looked up in the germline V gene. For this chain, trimming is 4 bases at the V end and 6 bases at the J end, and the number of junction bases without a gene match is 15. Reading from cysteine to phenylalanine, the CDR3 counts 17 amino acids. The entry retains the CDR3 DNA only, 51 bases that are in frame from base 1. Libraries were built with the immunoSEQ multiplex PCR assay. As stored in TCRdb, this immuneACCESS dataset retains in-frame rearrangements with V and J assigned. A fraction of the clones does not appear; measured against another copy, unresolved V genes explain less than half of the discrepancy, and the remainder lacks a known reason. For this sample there are about 120,000 clones; approximately 91% appear just once. The ten largest clones take up almost 8% of the sample.

Sample: blood. The chain couples TRBV6-2 or TRBV6-3 to TRBJ1-1, and 9 junctional nucleotides match TRBD1. This TCR was recovered from a woman between 18 and 30 years old in good health. The DNA is TGTGCCAGCAGTTTATGGGGAAGGGACAGGGTACGTTCTGAAGCTTTCTTT. This sequence encodes CASSLWGRDRVRSEAFF.